This is a list of T cell receptor beta chains from one sample in a study of blood T cell repertoires in COVID-19. Data came from immunoSEQ multiplex PCR; TCRdb stores just in-frame clones and leaves some out. Of about 240,000 clones in the sample, 85% are singletons; the top ten hold approximately 5.1%. The source material was peripheral blood. These receptor sequences come from a man in his fifties or sixties with COVID-19, enrolled during active disease. Both conserved end residues are part of each CDR3. Each record gives: D gene, clone size, V gene, J gene, CDR3 protein, CDR3 DNA. The D gene is left open where the match is weak. Some rows mark clone size as missing; the rest say once, few, many or name a class of expanded clone.

-	-	TRBV7-2	TRBJ2-1	CASSPRESSYNEQFF	TGTGCCAGCAGCCCCCGGGAGAGCTCCTACAATGAGCAGTTCTTC
TRBD1	-	TRBV5-1	TRBJ1-1	CASSWGTGGTEAFF	TGCGCCAGCAGCTGGGGGACAGGGGGAACTGAAGCTTTCTTT
-	-	TRBV27	TRBJ1-4	CASSSQGHEKLFF	TGTGCCAGCAGTAGCCAGGGTCACGAAAAACTGTTTTTT
-	-	TRBV19	TRBJ2-5	CASSIGTTTFGETQYF	TGTGCCAGTAGTATAGGAACGACAACCTTCGGTGAGACCCAGTACTTC
-	-	TRBV2	TRBJ2-7	CASSETWPYEQYF	TGTGCCAGCAGTGAAACGTGGCCCTACGAGCAGTACTTC
TRBD2	-	TRBV19	TRBJ2-3	CASSWRGGTDTQYF	TGTGCCAGTAGTTGGCGGGGGGGCACAGATACGCAGTATTTT
TRBD1	-	TRBV28	TRBJ2-3	CASSPQTGGGTDTQYF	TGTGCCAGCAGTCCCCAGACAGGGGGCGGTACAGATACGCAGTATTTT
TRBD2	-	TRBV2	TRBJ2-7	CASSEGDYYEQYF	TGTGCCAGCAGTGAGGGGGACTACTACGAGCAGTACTTC
-	-	TRBV15	TRBJ1-1	CATSRGPGENTEAFF	TGTGCCACCAGCAGAGGTCCGGGAGAGAACACTGAAGCTTTCTTT
TRBD2	-	TRBV6-1	TRBJ2-1	CASSEIAGLGNEQFF	TGTGCCAGCAGTGAAATAGCGGGATTGGGCAATGAGCAGTTCTTC
TRBD1	-	TRBV6-1	TRBJ2-1	CASSDLIGTVNEQFF	TGTGCCAGCAGTGATTTGATCGGGACAGTCAATGAGCAGTTCTTC
-	-	TRBV6-5	TRBJ2-7	CASSVTGSYEQYF	TGTGCCAGCAGCGTAACGGGATCCTACGAGCAGTACTTC
-	-	TRBV3-1/TRBV3-2	TRBJ2-7	CASSPGQHKSYEQYF	TGTGCCAGCAGCCCAGGACAACATAAGTCCTACGAGCAGTACTTC
-	-	TRBV9	TRBJ1-6	CASSGRDTTSPLHF	TGTGCCAGCAGCGGCCGGGACACAACTTCACCCCTCCACTTT
-	-	TRBV5-1	TRBJ2-1	CASSPNRVSYNEQFF	TGCGCCAGCAGCCCGAACAGGGTCTCCTACAATGAGCAGTTCTTC
TRBD1	-	TRBV25-1	TRBJ1-2	CASSTGVGHYGYTF	TGTGCCAGCAGTACAGGGGTCGGACACTATGGCTACACCTTC
TRBD1	-	TRBV5-1	TRBJ1-2	CASSFLTGGNYGYTF	TGCGCCAGCAGCTTCTTGACAGGGGGCAACTATGGCTACACCTTC
-	-	TRBV30	TRBJ1-3	CASPGHSSGNTIYF	TGTGCCTCCCCGGGACATAGCTCTGGAAACACCATATATTTT
TRBD1	-	TRBV5-1	TRBJ2-7	CASSLAWGTGGSYEQYF	TGCGCCAGCAGCTTGGCCTGGGGGACAGGGGGCTCCTACGAGCAGTACTTC
TRBD2	-	TRBV3-1/TRBV3-2	TRBJ2-1	CASSQEVGLAYNEQFF	TGTGCCAGCAGCCAAGAGGTGGGACTAGCCTACAATGAGCAGTTCTTC
TRBD1	-	TRBV5-1	TRBJ1-2	CASSLDGPRDRDSYGYTF	TGCGCCAGCAGCTTGGACGGCCCCCGGGACAGGGATAGCTATGGCTACACCTTC
-	-	TRBV9	TRBJ2-7	CASSPERTLAYEQYF	TGTGCCAGCAGCCCCGAGAGAACGTTAGCCTACGAGCAGTACTTC
TRBD2	-	TRBV27	TRBJ2-1	CASSLMAGGPDEQFF	TGTGCCAGCAGTTTAATGGCGGGGGGGCCAGATGAGCAGTTCTTC
-	-	TRBV19	TRBJ1-5	CASSWAGDQPQHF	TGTGCCAGTAGTTGGGCAGGGGATCAGCCCCAGCATTTT
-	few	TRBV7-9	TRBJ2-2	CASSRLENTGELFF	TGTGCCAGCAGCAGACTAGAGAACACCGGGGAGCTGTTTTTT
TRBD2	-	TRBV7-2	TRBJ2-5	CASSEFGRGETQYF	TGTGCCAGCAGCGAATTCGGGAGGGGAGAGACCCAGTACTTC
-	-	TRBV19	TRBJ1-5	CASSREIYSNQPQHF	TGTGCCAGTAGTAGGGAGATCTATAGCAATCAGCCCCAGCATTTT
-	-	TRBV9	TRBJ2-3	CASSVGVGGSTDTQYF	TGTGCCAGCAGCGTAGGGGTCGGGGGTAGCACAGATACGCAGTATTTT
-	-	TRBV19	TRBJ1-2	CASTPGGTGSNYGYTF	TGTGCCAGTACCCCGGGCGGGACGGGGTCTAACTATGGCTACACCTTC
-	few	TRBV11-2	TRBJ1-1	CASSFGVEAFF	TGTGCCAGCAGCTTCGGGGTGGAAGCTTTCTTT
TRBD1	-	TRBV5-5	TRBJ2-7	CASSEGTEYEQYF	TGTGCCAGCAGCGAAGGGACAGAATACGAGCAGTACTTC
-	-	TRBV19	TRBJ1-5	CASSISAGPSPQHF	TGTGCCAGTAGTATTTCGGCAGGGCCATCACCCCAGCATTTT
TRBD1	once	TRBV15	TRBJ1-2	CATSVPGGGGYTF	TGTGCCACCAGCGTACCAGGGGGCGGGGGCTACACCTTC
-	-	TRBV28	TRBJ2-1	CASSYDRYNEQFF	TGTGCCAGCAGTTATGACAGGTACAATGAGCAGTTCTTC
TRBD1	medium-sized	TRBV19	TRBJ1-2	CASSPGTGVINYGYTF	TGTGCCAGTAGTCCCGGGACAGGCGTAATTAACTATGGCTACACCTTC
TRBD2	-	TRBV7-2	TRBJ2-7	CASTRSGGAGYEQYF	TGTGCCAGCACACGTAGCGGGGGGGCAGGTTACGAGCAGTACTTC
-	-	TRBV7-9	TRBJ1-5	CASTKGWGGNQPQHF	TGTGCCAGCACCAAGGGGTGGGGCGGCAATCAGCCCCAGCATTTT
TRBD1	-	TRBV9	TRBJ2-7	CASSVGGPGGYEQYF	TGTGCCAGCAGCGTAGGGGGTCCAGGGGGCTACGAGCAGTACTTC
-	-	TRBV3-1/TRBV3-2	TRBJ1-6	CASSQDQGGSPLHF	TGTGCCAGCAGCCAAGATCAAGGGGGTTCACCCCTCCACTTT
TRBD1	-	TRBV18	TRBJ1-6	CASSPRTGADNSPLHF	TGTGCCAGCTCACCTCGGACAGGGGCTGATAATTCACCCCTCCACTTT
TRBD1	once	TRBV7-9	TRBJ1-6	CASSLNRGLSSYNSPLHF	TGTGCCAGCAGCCTGAACAGGGGGCTAAGCTCCTATAATTCACCCCTCCACTTT
-	-	TRBV30	TRBJ1-2	CAWSVNSYGYTF	TGTGCCTGGAGTGTAAACAGCTATGGCTACACCTTC
-	-	TRBV10-3	TRBJ1-5	CAISATDSNQPQHF	TGTGCCATCAGTGCGACAGATAGCAATCAGCCCCAGCATTTT
-	once	TRBV10-1	TRBJ2-2	CASRRSSNTGELFF	TGCGCCAGCCGCCGAAGCTCGAACACCGGGGAGCTGTTTTTT
TRBD2	-	TRBV4-1	TRBJ2-1	CASSPRLASDEQFF	TGCGCCAGCAGCCCCCGACTAGCTTCAGATGAGCAGTTCTTC
TRBD1	-	TRBV19	TRBJ2-7	CASSIPQGVSYEQYF	TGTGCCAGTAGTATCCCGCAGGGGGTCTCCTACGAGCAGTACTTC
-	-	TRBV7-9	TRBJ1-6	CASSPQGSSYNSPLHF	TGTGCCAGCAGCCCGCAGGGGAGCTCCTATAATTCACCCCTCCACTTT
-	-	TRBV10-3	TRBJ2-4	CAISESILRQGGNIQYF	TGTGCCATCAGTGAGTCGATACTTAGGCAGGGGGGAAACATTCAGTACTTC
-	-	TRBV30	TRBJ2-1	CAWSVERVWGQFF	TGTGCCTGGAGTGTCGAGCGGGTGTGGGGGCAGTTCTTC
TRBD1	-	TRBV6-5	TRBJ2-6	CASSYGPDREILTF	TGTGCCAGCAGTTACGGCCCAGACAGGGAAATCCTGACTTTC
TRBD2	-	TRBV4-1	TRBJ2-3	CASSQVGTSGGQDTQYF	TGCGCCAGCAGCCAAGTGGGTACTAGCGGGGGCCAAGATACGCAGTATTTT
TRBD2	-	TRBV19	TRBJ2-3	CASSMYSGLPLATQYF	TGTGCCAGTAGCATGTATAGCGGGCTACCCCTGGCTACGCAGTATTTT
-	-	TRBV6-5	TRBJ1-1	CASSLTVQGEAFF	TGTGCCAGCAGTTTGACGGTCCAGGGGGAAGCTTTCTTT
-	-	TRBV29-1	TRBJ1-3	CSVEKGTGNTIYF	TGCAGCGTTGAGAAGGGGACTGGAAACACCATATATTTT